The 2 T cell receptor beta chains reported below all come from one sample, sequenced in a study of shared clonotypes between healthy human individuals. Sequencing was performed with immunoSEQ multiplex PCR; in TCRdb, only in-frame clones are kept and a portion is missing. The sample lists a few million clones, more than 90% occurring once. Sequencing input: naive CD4+ T cells sorted from blood. The subset is: CD45RA+ positively selected. The receptors were gathered from a man aged 18-30 years in good health.

The CDR3 coding sequence is TGCAGCGCAACCCGGACAGGAGAGACCCAGTACTTC. Protein product: CSATRTGETQYF. The rearrangement joins TRBV29-1 to TRBJ2-5, with 7 bases matching TRBD1. The trim removed 7 bases at V and 4 bases at J, leaving 6 bases unmatched. Germline V gene lookup returns CDR1 SQVTM and CDR2 ANQGSEA. This CDR3 has 12 amino acids.

This sequence joins TRBV4-2 and TRBJ1-4; 7 bases line up with TRBD1. Trimming cost V 0 bases and J 5 bases; bases outside gene matches: 3. The CDR3 covers 15 residues. The V gene's germline CDR1 is LGHNA and CDR2 YNFKEQ. CDR3 in amino acids: CASSQEGTENEKLFF. The CDR3 bases are TGTGCCAGCAGCCAAGAGGGGACAGAGAATGAAAAACTGTTTTTT.